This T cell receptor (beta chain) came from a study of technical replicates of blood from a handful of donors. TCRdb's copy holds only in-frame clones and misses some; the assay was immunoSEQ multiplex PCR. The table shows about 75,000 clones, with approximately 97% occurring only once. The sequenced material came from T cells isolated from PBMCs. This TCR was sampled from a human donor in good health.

The CDR3 is CASSEADYSSRRAYEQYF. CDR3 sequence (DNA): TGTGCCAGCAGTGAAGCGGACTACTCGAGCAGGAGAGCCTACGAGCAGTACTTC. The genes are TRBV6-1 and TRBJ2-7; weak D call: TRBD2 (6 bases). The CDR3 totals 18 residues. Deletions cut 0 bases from V and 2 bases from J, with 20 bases between. Germline CDR1 is MNHNS and CDR2 is SASEGT.